This T cell receptor beta chain is drawn from a study of blood T cell repertoires in COVID-19. Study-level background: Italy, Spain and the United States were the sources of the convalescent and acute COVID-19 samples. PBMCs, B-cell-depleted T cells, or T cells were the source of the cDNA or gDNA that made up the material.

As originally analysed: Using reference gene primer amplification, nucleated cell counts were estimated. Some clones are missing from TCRdb's copy, which holds only in-frame ones; the method was immunoSEQ multiplex PCR. That table supplies the V and J calls and clone size; D and trimming were determined from the DNA. The table lists approximately 50,000 clones, roughly 86% of them singletons. The CDR3 loop spans 16 amino acids. This sequence was found in a woman aged 80 or over with acute or convalescent COVID-19. The gene calls are TRBV21-1 and TRBJ1-3; the table's D call, TRBD1, was not checked against the DNA. TRBV21-1 is designated a pseudogene. The material sequenced was peripheral blood. The CDR3 region is CASSKEGQGRGNTIYF. CDR3 nucleotides: TGTGCCAGCAGCAAAGAGGGACAGGGGCGTGGAAACACCATATATTTT.